The 17 T cell receptor beta chains given below trace back to one sample, sequenced in a study of cytomegalovirus exposure and HLA in healthy donors. The primer mix had 60 Vbeta and 13 Jbeta primers. The repertoire was sequenced with immunoSEQ multiplex PCR; TCRdb's copy has only in-frame clones and lacks some. In the table there are about 180,000 clones, over 70% of which are singletons. Sequencing input: PBMCs. These TCRs come from a man aged 40-55 years in good health and CMV-seronegative.

This clone was observed once. The chain joins TRBV6-1 to TRBJ2-5, with TRBD2 matching over 10 bases. This CDR3 has 14 amino acids. Germline loops: CDR1 MNHNS, CDR2 SASEGT. The CDR3 is CAASGRLSGETQYF. The CDR3 DNA reads as TGTGCGGCTAGCGGGAGACTATCGGGGGAGACCCAGTACTTC.

This clone was seen only a few times. The V and J genes are TRBV5-1 and TRBJ1-4; D remains ambiguous. Germline V gene sequence: CDR1 SGHRS, CDR2 YFSETQ. The CDR3 has 16 amino acids. V lost 0 bases to trimming and J lost 0 bases, with 9 bases between them. The CDR3 DNA reads as TGCGCCAGCAGCTTGGGTCCAGTTGCAACTAATGAAAAACTGTTTTTT. Protein: CASSLGPVATNEKLFF.

The chain recombines TRBV7-9 with TRBJ2-7, with 7 bases lining up with TRBD1. The CDR3 spans 14 residues. J was trimmed by 1 base and V by 2 bases; bases with no gene match: 2. Germline CDR1 SEHNR, CDR2 FQNEAQ (reference sequence). CDR3 sequence reads: CASSLMGQSYEQYF. CDR3 nucleotide sequence: TGTGCCAGCAGCTTAATGGGACAGTCCTACGAGCAGTACTTC.

The chain employs TRBV19 and TRBJ1-5; D unresolved. This CDR3 has 11 residues. Germline V gene data show CDR1 as LNHDA and CDR2 as SQIVND (reference sequence). V dropped 5 bases and J dropped 5 bases, with 4 bases sitting between them. The CDR3 is CASSADQPQHF. The DNA of the CDR3 is TGTGCCAGTAGTGCAGATCAGCCCCAGCATTTT.

This clone was counted between two and nine times. This chain links TRBV7-2 with TRBJ1-2; 7 nucleotides align to TRBD1. The CDR3 length is 14 residues. J lost 3 bases, V lost 5 bases, and 6 bases had no gene match. The germline CDR1 and CDR2 sequences are SGHTA and FQGNSA. The CDR3 loop reads CASSRQGGDYGYTF. CDR3 nucleotide sequence: TGTGCCAGCAGCCGACAGGGCGGGGACTATGGCTACACCTTC.

This clone was observed once. The chain uses TRBV9 and TRBJ1-3; possibly TRBD1 for D (5 bases). CDR1 SGDLS and CDR2 YYNGEE come from the germline V gene. The CDR3 has 15 amino acids. Trimming shortened V by 3 bases and J by 0 bases, and 10 bases separated the two germline ends. CDR3 region: CASSGGGASGNTIYF. DNA for the CDR3: TGTGCCAGCAGCGGGGGCGGGGCCTCTGGAAACACCATATATTTT.

J is TRBJ2-2 and V is TRBV4-3; the match to TRBD2 covers 8 bases. The V gene's germline CDR1 is LGHNA and CDR2 YSLEER. V gave up 0 bases and J gave up 3 bases; unmatched junction bases: 9. This CDR3 has 18 residues. CDR3 coding DNA: TGCGCCAGCAGCCAAGAAGGGAGGCGGGGGGCCTACACCGGGGAGCTGTTTTTT. Translating it yields CASSQEGRRGAYTGELFF.

The table lists this clone with a count of one. CDR3 sequence reads: CASSAGGGGADTQYF. Here the CDR3 DNA reads TGTGCCAGCAGCGCCGGGGGCGGGGGGGCTGATACGCAGTATTTT. The chain carries TRBV6-1 and TRBJ2-3; TRBD2 matches 9 bases. The CDR3 is 15 amino acids. CDR1 and CDR2 from the germline V gene are MNHNS and SASEGT. V lost 6 bases, J lost 6 bases, and 10 bases stayed unmatched.

CDR3 amino acids: CASSETSGGLLSTDTQYF. Here the CDR3 DNA reads TGTGCCAGCAGCGAAACTAGCGGGGGCCTACTGAGCACAGATACGCAGTATTTT. V gene TRBV9 combines with J gene TRBJ2-3; 11 nucleotides match TRBD2. The CDR3 length is 18 residues. V dropped 3 bases and J dropped 0; count of bases not matched to a gene: 9. CDR1 and CDR2 (germline): SGDLS, YYNGEE.

This chain links TRBV15 with TRBJ2-3; D might be TRBD2 (5 bases). From germline, CDR1 is LNHNV and CDR2 YYDKDF (reference sequence). The CDR3 has 14 residues. Between the trimmed V and J ends, which lost 5 bases and 3 bases, there was a span of 12 bases. Written as DNA, the CDR3 is TGTGCCACCAGCCGTACGGGATGGACAGATACGCAGTATTTT. Protein: CATSRTGWTDTQYF.

The rearrangement joins TRBV7-8 to TRBJ1-3; D gene unclear. In germline, CDR1 is SGHVS, CDR2 FQNEAQ. The germline V and J ends were trimmed by 8 bases and 0 bases, with 14 bases remaining between them. There are 15 residues in the CDR3. DNA of the CDR3: TGTGCCAGCTCCACGACGGGTCTCTCTGGAAACACCATATATTTT. It translates to CASSTTGLSGNTIYF.

The J gene is TRBJ2-5, the V gene TRBV5-8; TRBD1 agrees at 8 bases. V was pared by 4 bases and J by 5 bases, with 4 bases of the junction left unmatched. This CDR3 is 13 amino acids long. Germline assignment: CDR1 SGHTS and CDR2 YDEGEE. CDR3 coding DNA: TGTGCCAGCAGCCGGGACAGGATCGAGACCCAGTACTTC. Protein: CASSRDRIETQYF.

V gene TRBV20-1 combines with J gene TRBJ2-1; no clear D gene. Germline V gene sequence: CDR1 DFQATT, CDR2 SNEGSKA (reference sequence). V was clipped by 4 bases and J by 5 bases, with 6 bases between them. The CDR3 length is 11 residues. This CDR3 is CSANFNNEQFF. As DNA, the CDR3 is TGCAGTGCTAACTTCAACAATGAGCAGTTCTTC.

The rearrangement joins TRBV30 to TRBJ2-5; maybe TRBD1 (5 bases). V was pared by 1 base and J by 5 bases, with 14 bases between. The CDR3 contains 14 residues. Germline values: CDR1 GTSNPN, CDR2 SVGIG (reference sequence). As DNA, the CDR3 is TGTGCCTGGAGTGGGGGCCAAGGAAGCGAGACCCAGTACTTC. It specifies CAWSGGQGSETQYF. Combining the CDR3 with reference TRBV30 and TRBJ2-5 gives the whole variable domain SQTIHQWPATLVQPVGSPLSLECTVEGTSNPNLYWYRQAAGRGLQLLFYSVGIGQISSEVPQNLSASRPQDRQFILSSKKLLLSDSGFYLCAWSGGQGSETQYFGPGTRLLVL.

The chain has TRBV2 and TRBJ1-5, with 7 bases lining up with TRBD1. The J segment lost 9 bases and the V segment lost 1 base, leaving 9 bases of the junction unmatched. The CDR3 runs to 15 residues. Germline V gives CDR1 SNHLY, CDR2 FYNNEI. CDR3 amino acids: CASSEGTGPSRPQHF. CDR3 nucleotide sequence: TGTGCCAGCAGTGAAGGGACAGGCCCTTCTCGGCCCCAGCATTTT.

The rearrangement joins TRBV4-3 to TRBJ2-3, with D maybe TRBD2 (6 bases). The CDR3 has 15 residues. The germline V gene has CDR1 LGHNA and CDR2 YSLEER. V was trimmed by 0 bases and J by 5 bases, leaving 12 bases between them. The chain's CDR3 is CASSQEGTFGDTQYF. The CDR3 DNA follows: TGCGCCAGCAGCCAAGAGGGGACTTTTGGAGATACGCAGTATTTT.

This sequence joins TRBV7-9 and TRBJ1-5, with unresolved D. The germline CDR1 and CDR2 sequences are SEHNR and FQNEAQ (reference sequence). The length of the CDR3 is 16 residues. V was shortened by 5 bases and J by 2 bases, with 16 bases between the two germline ends. CDR3 bases: TGTGCCAGCAGCCGTCCGGAGATGGGAGGCAATCAGCCCCAGCATTTT. Protein product: CASSRPEMGGNQPQHF.